The 21 T cell receptor beta chains presented below share a single source sample, sequenced in a study of Ad26.COV2.S vaccination and SARS-CoV-2 variants. Clones were sequenced by immunoSEQ multiplex PCR, and TCRdb holds only the in-frame ones, with some missing. The data show hundreds of thousands of clones, 75% to 90% seen once. Regarding treatment: roughly 19 received Ad26.COV2.S at low or high dose, single or two shots; 5 received placebo; per-sample allocation not given. Day 63 after the first injection of vaccine or placebo was the sampling time. The material sequenced was peripheral blood, taken in a trial of Ad26.COV2.S vaccine versus placebo. The receptors derive from a person aged 18 to 65 who received the Ad26.COV2.S COVID-19 vaccine or a placebo.

The V gene is TRBV4-2, the J gene TRBJ2-5, with TRBD1 matching 10 bases. The CDR3 contains 14 residues. The germline V gene has CDR1 LGHNA and CDR2 YNFKEQ. The ends lost 2 bases at V and 5 bases at J; junction bases unmatched: 2. CDR3 protein: CASSQQGQGETQYF. In DNA form, the CDR3 reads TGTGCCAGCAGCCAACAGGGACAGGGGGAGACCCAGTACTTC.

This chain joins TRBV7-9 and TRBJ1-1; 7 positions agree with TRBD1. The V segment lost 6 bases and the J segment 2 bases; nucleotides outside the gene matches: 6. CDR1 is SEHNR and CDR2 is FQNEAQ in the germline V gene (reference sequence). CDR3 length: 14 residues. CDR3 DNA: TGTGCCAGCAGTCCCGACAGGGTAAACACTGAAGCTTTCTTT. It specifies CASSPDRVNTEAFF. Combining the CDR3 with reference TRBV7-9 and TRBJ1-1 gives the whole variable domain DTGVSQNPRHKITKRGQNVTFRCDPISEHNRLYWYRQTLGQGPEFLTYFQNEAQLEKSRLLSDRFSAERPKGSFSTLEIQRTEQGDSAMYLCASSPDRVNTEAFFGQGTRLTVV.

J is TRBJ2-1 and V is TRBV6-5; the match to TRBD2 covers 11 bases. This CDR3 region has 15 residues. The V gene's germline CDR1 is MNHEY and CDR2 SVGAGI. Trimming at V came to 5 bases and at J to 4 bases, leaving 4 bases not matched to a gene. The CDR3 here is CASSLSGGVYNEQFF. The CDR3 DNA follows: TGTGCCAGCAGTCTTAGCGGGGGGGTTTACAATGAGCAGTTCTTC.

The chain joins TRBV28 to TRBJ2-6, with D unclear. V was cut by 6 bases and J by 4 bases, with 4 bases left in between. CDR1 is MDHEN, CDR2 SYDVKM, per germline. This CDR3 region has 12 residues. The CDR3 region has the DNA TGTGCCAGCAGGCCCGGGGCCAACGTCCTGACTTTC. This codes for CASRPGANVLTF.

The chain employs TRBV19 and TRBJ2-1, with 8 bases identical to TRBD1. The V gene end was trimmed by 2 bases and the J gene end by 5 bases; junction bases not matched to a gene: 17. Germline V gives CDR1 LNHDA, CDR2 SQIVND (reference sequence). This CDR3 has 19 residues. The CDR3 loop reads CASSILTSGGEGVNNEQFF. The CDR3 DNA reads as TGTGCCAGTAGTATACTTACCTCAGGGGGCGAAGGTGTAAACAATGAGCAGTTCTTC. The full variable domain, completed using reference TRBV19 and TRBJ2-1, is DGGITQSPKYLFRKEGQNVTLSCEQNLNHDAMYWYRQDPGQGLRLIYYSQIVNDFQKGDIAEGYSVSREKKESFPLTVTSAQKNPTAFYLCASSILTSGGEGVNNEQFFGPGTRLTVL.

V usage is TRBV6-5 and J usage is TRBJ1-1, with D unresolved. The CDR3 covers 14 residues. V lost 6 bases and J lost 2, with 13 bases in between. The germline gives CDR1 MNHEY, CDR2 SVGAGI. The CDR3 coding sequence is TGTGCCAGCAGCTCCCCTGGGGTCAACACTGAAGCTTTCTTT. Amino acid sequence: CASSSPGVNTEAFF.

This clone was found a few times. The rearrangement joins TRBV5-1 to TRBJ2-5; unclear D gene. Trimming took off 4 bases at V and 9 bases at J, with 13 bases between the two ends. Germline V lookup: CDR1 SGHRS, CDR2 YFSETQ. The CDR3 consists of 12 residues. The CDR3 reads CASSPGPGSQYF. Here the CDR3 DNA reads TGCGCCAGCAGCCCCGGACCCGGGTCCCAGTACTTC.

The V and J genes are TRBV5-1 and TRBJ2-7; D may be TRBD1 or TRBD2 (5 bases each). CDR1 and CDR2 (germline): SGHRS, YFSETQ. The CDR3 sequence is 16 residues long. Trimming stripped 5 bases from V and 1 base from J, with 19 bases between. The CDR3 spells CASRFDRDGSSYEQYF. The CDR3 DNA is TGCGCCAGCAGATTTGATCGGGACGGATCTTCCTACGAGCAGTACTTC.

The chain joins TRBV6-6 to TRBJ1-2, with 8 bases matching TRBD1. Germline CDR1 reads MNHNY; CDR2 reads SVGAGI (reference sequence). J was trimmed by 7 bases and V by 0 bases; bases with no gene match: 7. The CDR3 length is 15 residues. Here the CDR3 DNA reads TGTGCCAGCAGTTACTCCCTAACAGGGGGGGTTGGCTACACCTTC. Its protein product is CASSYSLTGGVGYTF.

The rearrangement uses TRBV5-1 and TRBJ2-1, with D tentatively TRBD1 (5 bases). The length of the CDR3 is 13 residues. The germline CDR1 and CDR2 sequences are SGHRS and YFSETQ. Trimming took off 1 base at V and 15 bases at J, with 17 bases between the two ends. This CDR3 reads CASSLTGTQEMFF. CDR3 coding DNA: TGCGCCAGCAGCTTGACAGGAACCCAAGAGATGTTCTTC.

The chain combines TRBV28 with TRBJ1-2, with D possibly TRBD1 on 6 matching bases. V dropped 1 base and J dropped 8 bases, with 11 bases sitting between them. This CDR3 is 13 amino acids long. Germline CDR1 and CDR2: MDHEN and SYDVKM. In nucleotides, the CDR3 is TGTGCCAGCAGTTTATCGGGGGGCAAGGGCTACACCTTC. Residues: CASSLSGGKGYTF.

Only one count was recorded for this clone. The chain is built from TRBV7-2 and TRBJ1-2; 7 bases match TRBD1. Per the germline V gene, CDR1 is SGHTA and CDR2 is FQGNSA. The CDR3 has 13 amino acids. Trimming removed 0 bases from V and 7 bases from J; junction bases left unmatched: 2. DNA for the CDR3: TGTGCCAGCAGCTTAGCGGGGACAGTTGGCTACACCTTC. Translation: CASSLAGTVGYTF.

The CDR3 nucleotides are TGTGCCACCAGCAGAGCGCGTTCGAAAGGAAACACCATATATTTT. Encoded protein: CATSRARSKGNTIYF. The chain links TRBV15 to TRBJ1-3; D ambiguous. Trimming pared 1 base from V and 4 bases from J, leaving 11 bases between. This CDR3 has 15 residues. Germline-derived CDR1 and CDR2 are LNHNV and YYDKDF (reference sequence).

This sequence joins TRBV28 and TRBJ2-5; 8 positions agree with TRBD2. Germline CDR1 reads MDHEN; CDR2 reads SYDVKM. Trimming cost V 5 bases and J 0 bases; bases outside gene matches: 5. This CDR3 has 15 amino acids. In nucleotides, the CDR3 is TGTGCCAGCAGTATCAGACTAGCGCACCAAGAGACCCAGTACTTC. Its translation is CASSIRLAHQETQYF.

V is TRBV5-1 and J is TRBJ1-2; 7 bases fit TRBD1. The CDR3 is 17 amino acids. The V gene's germline CDR1 is SGHRS and CDR2 YFSETQ. V was pared by 4 bases and J by 0 bases, with 12 bases of the junction left unmatched. CDR3 sequence reads: CASSAHRGLNTNYGYTF. CDR3 nucleotide sequence: TGCGCCAGCAGCGCCCACAGGGGTCTGAACACTAACTATGGCTACACCTTC. The full variable domain, in which reference TRBV5-1 and TRBJ1-2 provide the parts outside the CDR3, is KAGVTQTPRYLIKTRGQQVTLSCSPISGHRSVSWYQQTPGQGLQFLFEYFSETQRNKGNFPGRFSGRQFSNSRSEMNVSTLELGDSALYLCASSAHRGLNTNYGYTFGSGTRLTVV.

In DNA, the CDR3 is TGCAGTGCTAGTCTCAGTACTAACTATGGCTACACCTTC. Encoded protein: CSASLSTNYGYTF. V and J are TRBV20-1 and TRBJ1-2; D is unresolved. The V gene's germline CDR1 is DFQATT and CDR2 SNEGSKA (reference sequence). V was trimmed by 3 bases and J by 0 bases, leaving 8 bases between them. CDR3 length: 13 amino acids.

This rearrangement joins TRBV5-1 to TRBJ2-1, with TRBD1 as a possible D gene (6 bases). This CDR3 has 18 residues. The V and J ends lost 4 bases and 0 bases respectively, with 20 bases between them. Germline V CDR1 and CDR2: SGHRS, YFSETQ. For the CDR3, the DNA is TGCGCCAGCAGCCCCACCGCGGACAGACTCAGCTCCTACAATGAGCAGTTCTTC. It yields the protein CASSPTADRLSSYNEQFF. Variable domain in full (rest from reference TRBV5-1 and TRBJ2-1): KAGVTQTPRYLIKTRGQQVTLSCSPISGHRSVSWYQQTPGQGLQFLFEYFSETQRNKGNFPGRFSGRQFSNSRSEMNVSTLELGDSALYLCASSPTADRLSSYNEQFFGPGTRLTVL.

The CDR3 DNA is TGCAGTGCTAGGCTGGTCTACGAGCAGTACTTC. Translating it yields CSARLVYEQYF. The V call is TRBV20-1, the J call TRBJ2-7; no clear D gene. The V end was cut by 3 bases, the J end by 3 bases, with 6 bases between. CDR1 is DFQATT and CDR2 is SNEGSKA in the germline V gene (reference sequence). The CDR3 spans 11 residues.

This chain uses TRBV6-5 with TRBJ2-7, with TRBD2 matching over 12 bases. Germline lookup yields CDR1 MNHEY and CDR2 SVGAGI. This CDR3 spans 13 amino acids. Losses at the gene ends were 11 bases for V and 5 bases for J; bases not matched to a gene: 7. CDR3 coding DNA: TGTGCCTCTAGGACTAGCGGGAATGACGAGCAGTACTTC. Protein: CASRTSGNDEQYF.

This clone has a single count. The chain employs TRBV5-6 and TRBJ1-3; a weak D match, TRBD1 (5 bases). The CDR3 extends over 14 amino acids. CDR1 SGHDT and CDR2 YYEEEE come from the germline V gene. Trimming removed 1 base from V and 4 bases from J, with 9 bases in between. The CDR3 sequence: CASSLRGGGNTIYF. CDR3 nucleotides: TGTGCCAGCAGCTTGCGTGGGGGAGGAAACACCATATATTTT.

This clone was recorded a few times. The chain employs TRBV7-9 and TRBJ1-1; D gene uncertain. The CDR3 runs to 15 residues. Germline values: CDR1 SEHNR, CDR2 FQNEAQ (reference sequence). V was trimmed by 3 bases and J by 5 bases, leaving 16 bases between them. The CDR3, as DNA: TGTGCCAGCAGCTTTGGTACCGGGAGCCGAACTGAAGCTTTCTTT. It specifies CASSFGTGSRTEAFF.